This TCR beta chain was retrieved from a study of blood T cells in healthy people across ages. Primed by a sample-barcoded 5' primer and a J-beta primer mix, a second PCR proceeded for about 7 to 11 cycles. Every cDNA molecule carried a tag from a template-switch adaptor bearing 12 random nucleotides. MiXCR, run by TCRdb on the 5' RACE reads, gives a single entry per CDR3 protein. This sample has 1.5 million to 2 million distinct CDR3 sequences, with 28% found just once. Findings of the study overall: Unknown CMV status may confound age-related changes in expanded clones. Both higher diversity and more naive CD4+ cells marked long-lived donors when set against aged donors.

The CDR3 is made up of 13 amino acids. Germline assignment: CDR1 LNHDA and CDR2 SQIVND (reference sequence). This clonotype appeared a few times. Its antigen is not known. Every sample yielded at least 7 million isolated PBMCs. This sequence originates from a woman younger than 45 in good health. Sequenced sample: blood. The rearrangement uses TRBV19 and TRBJ2-7; maybe TRBD2 (7 bases). Gene TRBJ2-5 matches the end of the DNA better, so the J call may be wrong. The CDR3 protein is CASRGASSKTQYF. The CDR3 DNA follows: TGTGCCAGTCGGGGGGCCTCTTCCAAGACCCAGTACTTC.